The TCR beta chain under discussion was sequenced for a study of blood T cell repertoires in COVID-19. For the study at large: The study drew acute and convalescent COVID-19 samples from the United States, Italy and Spain. From T cells, B-cell-depleted T cells, or PBMCs came the material, which was cDNA or gDNA.

Libraries were prepared by immunoSEQ multiplex PCR; TCRdb keeps only in-frame clonotypes and omits some of them. Here the sample spans around 65,000 clones, approximately 79% being singletons. The CDR3 length is 16 residues. Germline-derived CDR1 and CDR2 are ENHRY and SYGVKD. J lost 5 bases, V lost 0 bases, and 7 bases had no gene match. The chain uses TRBV10-3 and TRBJ2-1; 7 nucleotides align to TRBD2. This TCR was sampled from a woman of 80 years or more with active or convalescent COVID-19. What was sequenced was peripheral blood. The CDR3 nucleotides read TGTGCCATCAGTGAGTCTGGCGGGGAGGGACACAATGAGCAGTTCTTC. The encoded protein is CAISESGGEGHNEQFF.